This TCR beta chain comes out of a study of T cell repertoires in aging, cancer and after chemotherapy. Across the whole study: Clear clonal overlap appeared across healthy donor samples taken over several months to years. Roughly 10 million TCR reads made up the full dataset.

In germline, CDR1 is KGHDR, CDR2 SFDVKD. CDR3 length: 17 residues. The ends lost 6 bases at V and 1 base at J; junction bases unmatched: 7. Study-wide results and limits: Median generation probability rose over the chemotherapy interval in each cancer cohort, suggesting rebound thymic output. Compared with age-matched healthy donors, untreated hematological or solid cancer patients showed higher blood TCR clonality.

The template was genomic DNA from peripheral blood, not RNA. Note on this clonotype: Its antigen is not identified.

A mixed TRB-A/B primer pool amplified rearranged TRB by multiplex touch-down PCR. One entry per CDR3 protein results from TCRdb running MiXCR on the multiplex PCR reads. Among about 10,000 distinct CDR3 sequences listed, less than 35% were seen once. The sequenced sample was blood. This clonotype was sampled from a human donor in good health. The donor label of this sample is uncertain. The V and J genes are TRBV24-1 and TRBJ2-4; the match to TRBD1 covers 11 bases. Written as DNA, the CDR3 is TGTGCCACCAGTCAAGGACAGGGGGCCGGGGCCAAAAACATTCAGTACTTC. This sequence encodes CATSQGQGAGAKNIQYF.